The T cell receptor (beta chain) under discussion was sequenced for a study of blood T cell repertoires in COVID-19 (dated by TCRdb to 2020 to 2021). Background on the whole study: Samples covering the acute and convalescent phases of COVID-19 were provided by collaborators in the United States, Italy and Spain. The prospective study material was composed of cDNA or gDNA derived from T cells, B-cell-depleted T cells, or PBMCs. A de-identified subject ID, COVID-19 status, age in years and sex were almost always included in the sample metadata. The repertoires were released in a freely available public database intended as a resource for research on the immune response to SARS-CoV-2. The samples were drawn from the first 160 participants of the ongoing ImmuneRACE study and from more than 1,000 subjects provided by 6 global collaborators. Where available, HLA class I and class II types were obtained from metadata supplied by the sample provider rather than from assay-based typing. Subjects who had been exposed to COVID-19, were actively infected with it, or had recovered from it provided the deeply sampled blood TCRbeta repertoires that made up the dataset. Overall study outcomes, separate from this receptor: How much clinical and demographic metadata was included differed by source and by participant, and the metadata was provided uncurated.

This clone has just one count. Its antigen is unknown. No much larger clone exists at a distance of one base, and base qualities are not known. The CDR3 starts with the cysteine, ends with the phenylalanine, and has 14 residues. Solely the CDR3 DNA is kept, with 42 bases framed from the first base. The CDR1 and CDR2 encoded by the germline V gene (reference sequence) are MNHEY and SMNVEV. V drops 2 bases and J drops 1 base, leaving 6 bases in between. TCRbeta CDR3 regions were amplified from genomic DNA using the immunoSEQ Assay, a bias-controlled multiplex PCR. On the study's bioinformatics: The number of nucleated cells in each sample was estimated by amplification of reference gene primers within the assay. To quantify the absolute abundance of each unique TCRbeta CDR3 rearrangement, sequence reads were collapsed and filtered. For each sample, productive Simpson clonality was calculated as the square root of Simpson's diversity index over productive rearrangements. The clones in this table, taken by TCRdb from immuneACCESS, are in-frame only. Not every clone is retained; where verified, under half of the shortfall comes from an unresolved V gene, and the cause of the rest is unknown. The V and J calls and clone size come from that table; D and trimming were worked out from the DNA. The sample data list tens of thousands of clones, and nearly 90% of these were observed just once. The top ten clones comprise around 5.3% of the sample.

Each collaborating institution followed its own protocols to collect whole blood in K2EDTA tubes. For TCRbeta analysis, collaborators shipped samples in one of three forms: frozen whole blood, isolated PBMCs, or DNA extracted from either of those sample types. This chain is built from TRBV27 and TRBJ1-5; a tentative D call is TRBD1 (5 bases match). The sequence came from a man aged 45-60 years with acute or convalescent COVID-19. Specimen: peripheral blood. The CDR3 reads CASSLQGSNQPQHF. The bases read TGTGCCAGCAGTTTACAGGGAAGCAATCAGCCCCAGCATTTT.